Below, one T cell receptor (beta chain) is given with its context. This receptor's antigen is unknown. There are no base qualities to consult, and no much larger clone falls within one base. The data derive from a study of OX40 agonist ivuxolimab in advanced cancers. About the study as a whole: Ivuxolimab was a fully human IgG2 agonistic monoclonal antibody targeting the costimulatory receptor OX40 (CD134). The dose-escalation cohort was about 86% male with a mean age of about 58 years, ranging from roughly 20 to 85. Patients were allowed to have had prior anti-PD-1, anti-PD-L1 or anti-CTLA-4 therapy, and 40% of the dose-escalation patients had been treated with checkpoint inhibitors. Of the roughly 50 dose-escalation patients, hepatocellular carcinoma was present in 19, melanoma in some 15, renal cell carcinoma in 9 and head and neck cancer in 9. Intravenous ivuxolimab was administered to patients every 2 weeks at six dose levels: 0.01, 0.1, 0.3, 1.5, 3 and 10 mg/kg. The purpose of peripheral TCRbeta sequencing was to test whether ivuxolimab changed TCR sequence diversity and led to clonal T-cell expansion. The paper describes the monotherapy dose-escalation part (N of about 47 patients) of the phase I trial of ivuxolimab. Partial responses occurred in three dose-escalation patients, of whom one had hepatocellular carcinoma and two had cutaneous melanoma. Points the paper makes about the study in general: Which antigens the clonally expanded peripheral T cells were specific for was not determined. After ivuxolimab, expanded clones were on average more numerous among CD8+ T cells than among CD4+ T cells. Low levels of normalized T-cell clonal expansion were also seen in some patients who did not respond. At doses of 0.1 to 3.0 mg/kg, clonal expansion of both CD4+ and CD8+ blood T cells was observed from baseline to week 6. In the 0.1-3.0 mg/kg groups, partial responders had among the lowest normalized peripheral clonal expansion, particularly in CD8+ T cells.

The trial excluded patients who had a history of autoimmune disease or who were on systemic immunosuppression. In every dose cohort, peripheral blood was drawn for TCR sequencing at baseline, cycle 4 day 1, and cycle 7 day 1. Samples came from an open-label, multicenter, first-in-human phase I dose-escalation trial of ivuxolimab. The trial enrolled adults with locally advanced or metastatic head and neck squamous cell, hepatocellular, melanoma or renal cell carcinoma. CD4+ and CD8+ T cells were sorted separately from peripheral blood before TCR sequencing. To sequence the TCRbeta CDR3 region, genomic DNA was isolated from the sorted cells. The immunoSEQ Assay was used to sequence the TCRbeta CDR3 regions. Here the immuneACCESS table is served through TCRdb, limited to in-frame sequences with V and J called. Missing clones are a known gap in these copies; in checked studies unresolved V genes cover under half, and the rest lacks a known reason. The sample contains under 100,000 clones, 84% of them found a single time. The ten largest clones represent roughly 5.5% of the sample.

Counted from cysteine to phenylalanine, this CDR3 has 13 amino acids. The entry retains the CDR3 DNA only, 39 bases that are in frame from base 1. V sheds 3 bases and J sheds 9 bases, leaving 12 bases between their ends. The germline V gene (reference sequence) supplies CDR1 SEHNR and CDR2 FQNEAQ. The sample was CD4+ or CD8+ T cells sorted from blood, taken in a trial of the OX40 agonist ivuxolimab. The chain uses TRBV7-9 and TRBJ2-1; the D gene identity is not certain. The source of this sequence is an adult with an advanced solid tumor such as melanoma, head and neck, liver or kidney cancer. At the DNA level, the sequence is TGTGCCAGCAGCTTCGACGTGGGCAGTGAGCAGTTCTTC. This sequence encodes CASSFDVGSEQFF.